These 11 T cell receptor beta chains originate from one sample sequenced in a study of cytomegalovirus exposure and HLA in healthy donors. Sequencing used immunoSEQ multiplex PCR; TCRdb keeps in-frame clones, though not all of them. The table has around 120,000 clones, about 87% seen once. The specimen was PBMCs. These receptors all stem from a woman between 18 and 30 years old in good health and CMV-seronegative.

The chain carries TRBV7-9 and TRBJ2-7, with 7 bases that match TRBD1. Germline CDR1 reads SEHNR; CDR2 reads FQNEAQ (reference sequence). The CDR3 has 14 residues. The junction had 4 bases not matched to a gene; V was cut back by 3 bases and J by 2 bases. CDR3 sequence reads: CASSFRDSPYEQYF. CDR3 nucleotides: TGTGCCAGCAGCTTCCGGGACAGCCCCTACGAGCAGTACTTC. Complete variable domain (other parts from reference TRBV7-9 and TRBJ2-7): DTGVSQNPRHKITKRGQNVTFRCDPISEHNRLYWYRQTLGQGPEFLTYFQNEAQLEKSRLLSDRFSAERPKGSFSTLEIQRTEQGDSAMYLCASSFRDSPYEQYFGPGTRLTVT.

The chain has TRBV15 and TRBJ1-1; D unclear. V lost 2 bases and J lost 1, with 14 bases in between. In germline, CDR1 is LNHNV, CDR2 YYDKDF (reference sequence). This CDR3 is built from 16 residues. CDR3: CATSRPLYAGNTEAFF. CDR3 bases: TGTGCCACCAGCAGACCACTTTATGCGGGGAACACTGAAGCTTTCTTT.

Of note for this clone: One junction end does not reproduce the germline sequence, and a read error may be involved. The V and J genes are TRBV19 and TRBJ1-6; 7 bases map to TRBD1. CDR1 LNHDA and CDR2 SQIVND come from the germline V gene (reference sequence). The CDR3 consists of 15 residues. CDR3 sequence: CASRIAGTENSPLHF. CDR3 nucleotides: TGTGCCAGTAGAATAGCCGGGACAGAGAATTCACCCCTCCACTTT.

This sequence joins TRBV9 and TRBJ2-1; 10 positions agree with TRBD1. Germline values: CDR1 SGDLS, CDR2 YYNGEE. V was pared by 1 base and J by 8 bases, with 6 bases of the junction left unmatched. This CDR3 contains 15 residues. CDR3: CASSVSGTGVDEQFF. CDR3 in DNA: TGTGCCAGCAGCGTATCGGGGACAGGGGTCGATGAGCAGTTCTTC.

V gene TRBV11-3 combines with J gene TRBJ2-1; TRBD1 agrees at 9 bases. The CDR3 totals 13 residues. Germline V lookup: CDR1 SGHNT, CDR2 YENEEA. V lost 1 base to trimming and J lost 9 bases; unmatched junction nucleotides: 1. The CDR3 region has the DNA TGTGCCAGCAGCTTAGCGGGACAGGGTGAGCAGTTCTTC. This encodes CASSLAGQGEQFF.

This chain links TRBV30 with TRBJ1-6; no clear D gene. From germline, CDR1 is GTSNPN and CDR2 SVGIG (reference sequence). The CDR3 sequence is 12 residues long. The V end was cut by 4 bases, the J end by 14 bases, with 15 bases between. CDR3 DNA sequence: TGTGCCTGGATGGACGGGCCGGGATCCCTCCACTTT. Translating gives CAWMDGPGSLHF.

V gene TRBV27 combines with J gene TRBJ2-3; 9 bases map to TRBD2. V lost 3 bases, J lost 8 bases, and 18 bases stayed unmatched. The germline CDR1 and CDR2 sequences are MNHEY and SMNVEV (reference sequence). This CDR3 comprises 18 residues. The CDR3 spells CASSFGVVAGDASGTQYF. DNA of the CDR3: TGTGCCAGCAGTTTCGGGGTGGTAGCGGGGGACGCATCGGGTACGCAGTATTTT.

The V gene is TRBV7-2, the J gene TRBJ1-4; a possible D gene is TRBD1 (6 bases). CDR1 and CDR2 from the germline V gene are SGHTA and FQGNSA. Trimming pared 4 bases from V and 5 bases from J, leaving 26 bases between. The CDR3 is 19 residues long. CDR3 in amino acids: CASSSRPTGEGSVNEKLFF. The CDR3 nucleotides read TGTGCCAGCAGCTCCCGACCGACAGGCGAGGGTTCTGTAAATGAAAAACTGTTTTTT.

The V gene is TRBV28, the J gene TRBJ2-7; no clear D gene. The V end was cut by 8 bases, the J end by 7 bases, with 12 bases between. Looked up from germline, CDR1 is MDHEN and CDR2 is SYDVKM. The CDR3 sequence is 11 residues long. CDR3 bases: TGTGCCAGCTTTAGTCTGGAGGAGCAGTACTTC. This sequence encodes CASFSLEEQYF.

The genes are TRBV10-2 and TRBJ1-2; D unclear. Germline V gene lookup returns CDR1 WSHSY and CDR2 SAAADI. The CDR3 totals 13 residues. Trimming left V 10 bases short and J 6 bases short, with 18 bases between. The CDR3 DNA reads TGCGCCACCTACCAGGCACGAAGAGATGGCTACACCTTC. Encoded protein: CATYQARRDGYTF.

This chain connects TRBV11-2 to TRBJ2-1; TRBD2 agrees at 13 bases. The CDR3 spans 16 residues. Unmatched junction bases numbered 7, after V lost 4 bases and J lost 7 bases. The germline gives CDR1 SGHAT, CDR2 FQNNGV. CDR3 amino acids: CASSSSRTSGGNEQFF. The CDR3 coding sequence is TGTGCCAGCAGCTCCTCCCGGACTAGCGGGGGAAATGAGCAGTTCTTC.